Below are 13 T cell receptor beta chains sequenced from a single sample in a study of control samples from healthy donors and cancer patients. Clones were read by immunoSEQ multiplex PCR, and TCRdb kept only the in-frame ones, dropping some. The data hold about 170,000 clones, with roughly 91% observed a single time. The sequenced sample was blood. These receptors all come from a woman aged 25 to 45 in good health.

This CDR3 reads CASSQQETQYF. The DNA for the CDR3 is TGTGCCAGCAGCCAACAAGAGACCCAGTACTTC. The rearrangement uses TRBV7-3 and TRBJ2-5; D not certain. The germline gives CDR1 SGHTA, CDR2 FQGTGA. V was cut by 5 bases and J by 2 bases, with 3 bases left in between. The CDR3 sequence is 11 residues long.

The chain uses TRBV19 and TRBJ1-1; TRBD1 matches 8 bases. The germline CDR1 and CDR2 sequences are LNHDA and SQIVND (reference sequence). Trimming cost V 4 bases and J 3 bases; bases outside gene matches: 1. There are 13 residues in the CDR3. The CDR3 spells CASSKDRDTEAFF. The CDR3 nucleotides are TGTGCCAGTAGTAAGGACAGGGACACTGAAGCTTTCTTT.

This sequence joins TRBV3-1 (or the pseudogene TRBV3-2) and TRBJ1-3; D may be TRBD1 (6 bases). Trimming stripped 3 bases from V and 0 bases from J, with 6 bases between. This CDR3 has 14 amino acids. The V gene's germline CDR1 is LGHDT and CDR2 YNNKEL (reference sequence). This CDR3 reads CASSQGHSGNTIYF. CDR3 in DNA: TGTGCCAGCAGCCAGGGACACTCTGGAAACACCATATATTTT.

The genes are TRBV23-1 and TRBJ2-1; D gene unclear. TRBV23-1 is an open reading frame whose function is uncertain. V dropped 0 bases and J dropped 3 bases, with 3 bases sitting between them. The CDR3 has 13 residues. The CDR3 sequence is CASSQSGYNEQFF. As DNA, the CDR3 is TGCGCCAGCAGTCAATCGGGCTACAATGAGCAGTTCTTC.

The CDR3 DNA follows: TGTGCCAGCAGCTTGGACCCCTCGAACACCGGGGAGCTGTTTTTT. Its translation is CASSLDPSNTGELFF. The V call is TRBV5-5, the J call TRBJ2-2; unclear D gene. From germline, CDR1 is SGHKS and CDR2 YYEKEE (reference sequence). V lost 0 bases to trimming and J lost 0 bases, with 6 bases between them. The CDR3 is 15 amino acids.

The chain couples TRBV3-1 (or the pseudogene TRBV3-2) to TRBJ2-1, with D possibly matching TRBD1 (6 bases). CDR1 and CDR2 from the germline V gene are LGHDT and YNNKEL (reference sequence). V was shortened by 7 bases and J by 7 bases, with 11 bases between the two germline ends. The CDR3 spans 12 residues. The CDR3 nucleotides read TGTGCCAGCACCACAGGGTTAAATGAGCAGTTCTTC. It translates to CASTTGLNEQFF.

This chain joins TRBV21-1 and TRBJ2-5. TRBV21-1 has pseudogene status. This CDR3 contains 15 residues. As DNA, the CDR3 is TGTGCCAGCAGCAAATGGAGGGGGATCCAAGAGACCCAGTACTTC. Its translation: CASSKWRGIQETQYF.

This clone was recorded only once. V is TRBV15 and J is TRBJ2-2, with 11 bases identical to TRBD1. CDR3 length: 14 residues. The germline CDR1 and CDR2 sequences are LNHNV and YYDKDF (reference sequence). Trimming cost V 3 bases and J 6 bases; bases outside gene matches: 0. CDR3 residues: CATSRGQGAGELFF. The DNA of the CDR3 is TGTGCCACCAGCAGGGGACAGGGGGCCGGGGAGCTGTTTTTT. The full variable domain, rest sourced from reference TRBV15 and TRBJ2-2, is DAMVIQNPRYQVTQFGKPVTLSCSQTLNHNVMYWYQQKSSQAPKLLFHYYDKDFNNEADTPDNFQSRRPNTSFCFLDIRSPGLGDTAMYLCATSRGQGAGELFFGEGSRLTVL.

Here the CDR3 DNA reads TGTGCCAGCAGTGCGGCACGGAACCAAGAGACCCAGTACTTC. Translation gives CASSAARNQETQYF. This chain joins TRBV2 and TRBJ2-5; no clear D. Trimming took off 4 bases at V and 0 bases at J, with 9 bases between the two ends. This CDR3 comprises 14 residues. Germline V gene sequence: CDR1 SNHLY, CDR2 FYNNEI.

The J gene is TRBJ1-5, the V gene TRBV5-6; D possibly corresponds to TRBD1 (6 bases). This CDR3 is built from 12 residues. Germline V gene data show CDR1 as SGHDT and CDR2 as YYEEEE. V was shortened by 5 bases and J by 6 bases, with 9 bases between the two germline ends. CDR3 residues: CASSLQGQPQHF. For the CDR3, the DNA is TGTGCCAGCAGTTTACAGGGTCAGCCCCAGCATTTT.

The genes are TRBV5-1 and TRBJ2-7; 7 nucleotides match TRBD2. The CDR3 is 13 amino acids. Germline assignment: CDR1 SGHRS and CDR2 YFSETQ. With 2 bases clipped from V and 2 bases from J, the junction kept 1 base outside the gene matches. CDR3 bases: TGCGCCAGCAGCTTTCTAGCGGCCTACGAGCAGTACTTC. Its translation is CASSFLAAYEQYF. The entire variable domain, with the rest obtained from reference TRBV5-1 and TRBJ2-7, is as follows: KAGVTQTPRYLIKTRGQQVTLSCSPISGHRSVSWYQQTPGQGLQFLFEYFSETQRNKGNFPGRFSGRQFSNSRSEMNVSTLELGDSALYLCASSFLAAYEQYFGPGTRLTVT.

The V and J genes are TRBV7-9 and TRBJ1-5, with TRBD1 matching 9 bases. Germline-derived CDR1 and CDR2 are SEHNR and FQNEAQ (reference sequence). J lost 1 base, V lost 6 bases, and 4 bases had no gene match. The length of the CDR3 is 15 residues. The CDR3 DNA sequence: TGTGCCAGCAGTCCACAGGGGGCGAGCAATCAGCCCCAGCATTTT. Its protein product is CASSPQGASNQPQHF.

Only one count was recorded for this clone. This same CDR3 is encoded by further DNA sequences in the sample. The chain recombines TRBV20-1 with TRBJ2-1; D not certain. V shed 3 bases and J shed 4 bases, with 4 bases lying between them. Germline V lookup: CDR1 DFQATT, CDR2 SNEGSKA (reference sequence). This CDR3 contains 11 residues. CDR3 sequence reads: CSARGYNEQFF. The CDR3 nucleotides read TGCAGTGCTAGGGGTTACAATGAGCAGTTCTTC.